The present TCR beta chain was sequenced within a study of T cell responses to AZD1222 COVID-19 vaccine. About the study: Second-dose groups at about 4 or about 12 weeks were pooled.

The CDR3 is 20 amino acids. V trimming: 6 bases; J trimming: 7 bases; junction bases outside the gene matches: 25. Germline loops: CDR1 MRHNA, CDR2 SNTAGT. Libraries were prepared by immunoSEQ multiplex PCR; TCRdb keeps only in-frame clonotypes and omits some of them. The sample contains about 97,000 clones, about 88% of which appear only once. The material sequenced was peripheral blood, taken on day 0 of AZD1222 vaccination. This chain joins TRBV6-4 and TRBJ1-5; the match to TRBD1 covers 9 bases. The TCR comes from an adult in good health. The CDR3 is CASSTRGGGSLGQGRQPQHF. The CDR3 region has the DNA TGTGCCAGCAGCACACGGGGGGGCGGGAGTTTGGGACAGGGCCGCCAGCCCCAGCATTTT.